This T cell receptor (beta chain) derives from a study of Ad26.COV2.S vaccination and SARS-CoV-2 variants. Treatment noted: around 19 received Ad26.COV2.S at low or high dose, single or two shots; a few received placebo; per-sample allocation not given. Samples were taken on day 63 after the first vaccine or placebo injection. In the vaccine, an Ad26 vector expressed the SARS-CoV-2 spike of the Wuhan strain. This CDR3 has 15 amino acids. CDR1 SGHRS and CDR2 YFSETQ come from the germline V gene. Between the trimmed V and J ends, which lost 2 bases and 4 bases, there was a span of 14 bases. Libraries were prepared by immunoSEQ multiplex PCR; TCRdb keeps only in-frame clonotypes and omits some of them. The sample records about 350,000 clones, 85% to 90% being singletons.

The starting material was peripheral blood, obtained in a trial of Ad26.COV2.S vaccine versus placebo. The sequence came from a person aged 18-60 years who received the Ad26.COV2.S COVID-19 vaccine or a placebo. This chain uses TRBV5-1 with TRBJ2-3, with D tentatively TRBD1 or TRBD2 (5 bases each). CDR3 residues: CASSLFGGDADTQYF. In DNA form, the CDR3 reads TGCGCCAGCAGCTTATTTGGGGGAGATGCAGATACGCAGTATTTT.